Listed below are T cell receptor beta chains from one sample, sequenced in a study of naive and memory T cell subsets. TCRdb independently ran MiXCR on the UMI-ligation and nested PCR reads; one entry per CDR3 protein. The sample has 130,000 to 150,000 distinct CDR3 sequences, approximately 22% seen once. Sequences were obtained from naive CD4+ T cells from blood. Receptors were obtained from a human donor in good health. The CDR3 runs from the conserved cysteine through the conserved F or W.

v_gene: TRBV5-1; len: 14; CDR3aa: CASSYLRGNNEQFF
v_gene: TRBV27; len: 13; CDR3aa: CASSWPGANVLTF
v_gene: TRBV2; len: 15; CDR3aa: CASQADYPNQETQYF
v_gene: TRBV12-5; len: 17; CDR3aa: CASGSGFLAGAGDIQYF
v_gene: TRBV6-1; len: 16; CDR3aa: CASSEPGSGRTDTQYF
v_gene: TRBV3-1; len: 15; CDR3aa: CASSQVPGGDQPQHF
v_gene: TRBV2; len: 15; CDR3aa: CASSDRGLGTDTQYF
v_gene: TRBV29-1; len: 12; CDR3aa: CSFSRGSYEQYF
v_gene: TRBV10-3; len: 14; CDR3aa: CAISEGQGRNEQFF
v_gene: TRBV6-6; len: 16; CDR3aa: CASRINRGGVNTEAFF
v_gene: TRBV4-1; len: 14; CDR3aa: CASSPPTGIGGYTF
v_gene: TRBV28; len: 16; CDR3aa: CASRRNSGIGAGELFF
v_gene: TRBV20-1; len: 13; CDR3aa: CSAGTASFYEQYF
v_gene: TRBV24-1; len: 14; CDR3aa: CATSEQLATDTQYF
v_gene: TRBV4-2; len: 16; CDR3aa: CASSQAGTGADQPQHF
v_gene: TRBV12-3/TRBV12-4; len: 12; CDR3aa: CASKGTALPQHF
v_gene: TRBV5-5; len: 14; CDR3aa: CASSSGQGSQPQHF
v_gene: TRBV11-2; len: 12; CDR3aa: CASSSDRGPPLF
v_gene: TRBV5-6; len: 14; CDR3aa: CASSFAGVATEAFF
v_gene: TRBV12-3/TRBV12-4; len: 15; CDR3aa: CASSLSGRAQETQYF
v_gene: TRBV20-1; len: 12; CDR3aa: CSADGRADTQYF
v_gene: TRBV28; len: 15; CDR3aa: CASGVQTGVVSPLHF
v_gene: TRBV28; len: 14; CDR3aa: CASSEPPTTNEQFF
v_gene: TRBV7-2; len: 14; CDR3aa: CASSLESSGKEQYF
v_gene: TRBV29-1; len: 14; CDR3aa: CSVVRGGITDTQYF
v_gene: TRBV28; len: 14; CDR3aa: CASRRTGPNQPQHF
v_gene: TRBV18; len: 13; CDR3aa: CASSPPGRNEQFF
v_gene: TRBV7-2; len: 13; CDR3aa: CASSLRWLHEQFF
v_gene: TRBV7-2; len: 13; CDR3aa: CATRTGGTDTQYF
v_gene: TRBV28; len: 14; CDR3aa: CASSGTRVDQPQHF
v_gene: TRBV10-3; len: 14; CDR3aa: CAISLDRATDTQYF
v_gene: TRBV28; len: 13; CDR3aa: CASRTGVPGELFF
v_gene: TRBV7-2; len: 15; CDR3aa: CASSLAASGVYEQYF
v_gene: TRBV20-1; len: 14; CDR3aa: CSAIRDTSQETQYF
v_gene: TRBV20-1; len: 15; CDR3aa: CSASSLAGVSYEQYF
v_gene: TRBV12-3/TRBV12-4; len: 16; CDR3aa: CASSPSLSPSYNEQFF
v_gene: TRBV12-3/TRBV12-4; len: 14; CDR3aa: CASVGRADNTEAFF
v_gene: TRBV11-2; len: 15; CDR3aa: CASSLRPNGDNEQFF
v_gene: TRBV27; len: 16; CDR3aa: CASSLESGSSYNEQFF
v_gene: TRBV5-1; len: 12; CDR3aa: CASSLQGSPLHF
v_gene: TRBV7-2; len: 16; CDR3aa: CASSSPGRRGTYEQYF